What follows describes a single T cell receptor (beta chain). Germline CDR1 and CDR2: SGDLS and YYNGEE. The CDR3 loop spans 15 amino acids. Trimming left V 3 bases short and J 4 bases short, with 16 bases between. TCR beta sequencing was performed on blood CD8+ and CD4+ T cells. TEMRA cells were FACS-enriched, while CD8+ and CD4+ T cells were negatively isolated. This entry comes from a study of CD8 T cells in Susac syndrome. A quantity of about 0.45 to 1 ug RNA underwent reverse transcription using random hexamers. An immunoSEQ multiplex PCR generated amplified TCR beta CDR3 products spanning 54 Vbeta and 13 Jbeta. Using its own MiXCR run on the immunoSEQ multiplex PCR reads, TCRdb lists one record per CDR3 protein. The data hold 300,000 to 350,000 distinct CDR3 sequences, with under 95% observed a single time.

This TCR came from a human donor with multiple sclerosis. This chain uses TRBV9 with TRBJ1-2, with a weak D call TRBD1 (6 bases). The sample comprised CD4+ T cells from PBMCs. Here the CDR3 DNA reads TGTGCCAGCAGCGCAGGAAGTGGGACACTCTATGGCTACACCTTC. Amino acids: CASSAGSGTLYGYTF.